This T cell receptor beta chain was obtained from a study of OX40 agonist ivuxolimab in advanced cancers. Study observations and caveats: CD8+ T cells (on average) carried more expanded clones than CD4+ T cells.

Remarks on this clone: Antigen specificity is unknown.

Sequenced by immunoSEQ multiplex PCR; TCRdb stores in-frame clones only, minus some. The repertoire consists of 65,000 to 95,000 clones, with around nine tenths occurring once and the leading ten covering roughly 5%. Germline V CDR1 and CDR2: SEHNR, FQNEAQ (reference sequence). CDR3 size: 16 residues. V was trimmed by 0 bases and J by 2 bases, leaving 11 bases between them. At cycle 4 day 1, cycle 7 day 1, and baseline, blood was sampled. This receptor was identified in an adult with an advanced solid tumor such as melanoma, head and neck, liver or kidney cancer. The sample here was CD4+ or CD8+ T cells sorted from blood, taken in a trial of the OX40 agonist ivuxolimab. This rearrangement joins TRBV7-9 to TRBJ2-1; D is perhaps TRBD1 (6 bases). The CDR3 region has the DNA TGTGCCAGCAGCTTAGCAACAGGGTCTCCCTACAATGAGCAGTTCTTC. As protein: CASSLATGSPYNEQFF.